The 17 T cell receptor beta chains below all came from one sample that was sequenced in a study of blood T cell repertoires in COVID-19. Clones were read by immunoSEQ multiplex PCR, and TCRdb kept only the in-frame ones, dropping some. The sample holds approximately 65,000 clones, about nine tenths seen once. Material: peripheral blood. These receptors all stem from a woman in her late teens or twenties with acute or convalescent COVID-19.

The chain joins TRBV3-1 (or the pseudogene TRBV3-2) to TRBJ1-1; 7 nucleotides agree with TRBD1. This CDR3 has 12 residues. V trimming: 3 bases; J trimming: 11 bases; junction bases outside the gene matches: 6. CDR1 is LGHDT, CDR2 YNNKEL, per germline (reference sequence). CDR3 DNA: TGTGCCAGCAGCCACCGAGACAGGGCTGCTTTCTTT. Translated: CASSHRDRAAFF.

V gene TRBV18 combines with J gene TRBJ1-2; 12 bases align to TRBD1. The V and J ends lost 0 bases and 7 bases, in that order; junction bases with no gene match: 9. Per germline, CDR1 KGHSH and CDR2 LQKENI. CDR3 size: 17 residues. The CDR3 here is CASSPPASGTGGVGYTF. CDR3 coding DNA: TGTGCCAGCTCACCACCAGCCTCCGGGACAGGGGGCGTTGGCTACACCTTC.

This chain uses TRBV5-5 with TRBJ1-3; D not certain. CDR1 and CDR2 from the germline V gene are SGHKS and YYEKEE (reference sequence). V gave up 1 base and J gave up 2 bases, with 4 bases separating them. CDR3 size: 13 residues. The chain's CDR3 is CASSLSAGNTIYF. CDR3 coding DNA: TGTGCCAGCAGCTTGTCAGCTGGAAACACCATATATTTT.

The rearrangement uses TRBV5-5 and TRBJ1-1; possible D gene TRBD1, 6 bases. With 4 bases removed from V and 8 bases from J, the gap between germline ends came to 12 bases. Germline CDR1 SGHKS, CDR2 YYEKEE (reference sequence). This CDR3 is 12 amino acids long. CDR3 amino acids: CASSQTGQEAFF. CDR3 nucleotide sequence: TGTGCCAGCAGCCAAACGGGACAAGAAGCTTTCTTT.

Turning to this clone: A read error may account for a junction end that differs from germline. The chain has TRBV2 and TRBJ1-1; TRBD1 is a possible D gene (5 bases). Per the germline V gene, CDR1 is SNHLY and CDR2 is FYNNEI. CDR3 length: 13 residues. The CDR3, as DNA: TGTGCCAGCAAGGCACAGGTAACGGCTGAGGCTTTCTTT. Encoded protein: CASKAQVTAEAFF.

The CDR3 DNA is TGTGCCAGCAGACCCAAAGGGACTCAAGATGGCTACACCTTC. Amino acid sequence: CASRPKGTQDGYTF. The rearrangement links TRBV27 to TRBJ1-2, with a tentative D call TRBD1 (5 bases). V was trimmed by 6 bases and J by 6 bases, leaving 17 bases between them. Germline-derived CDR1 and CDR2 are MNHEY and SMNVEV (reference sequence). The CDR3 consists of 14 residues.

This chain links TRBV6-5 with TRBJ1-3, with a possible D match to TRBD1 (6 bases). This CDR3 has 15 residues. Trimming cost V 6 bases and J 0 bases, with 12 bases left between them. CDR1 and CDR2 (germline): MNHEY, SVGAGI. In DNA, the CDR3 is TGTGCCAGCAGAGAGGACAGATACTCTGGAAACACCATATATTTT. This encodes CASREDRYSGNTIYF.

This clone occurred once. This chain's CDR3 is CASSLAPDRGIGSYNEQFF. The CDR3 DNA reads as TGTGCCAGCAGCTTAGCTCCAGACAGGGGTATTGGATCCTACAATGAGCAGTTCTTC. The chain uses TRBV7-2 and TRBJ2-1; 8 bases align to TRBD1. Germline lookup yields CDR1 SGHTA and CDR2 FQGNSA. CDR3 length: 19 residues. J lost 1 base, V lost 0 bases, and 11 bases had no gene match. The full variable domain, with the rest looked up from reference TRBV7-2 and TRBJ2-1, is GAGVSQSPSNKVTEKGKDVELRCDPISGHTALYWYRQSLGQGLEFLIYFQGNSAPDKSGLPSDRFSAERTGGSVSTLTIQRTQQEDSAVYLCASSLAPDRGIGSYNEQFFGPGTRLTVL.

The rearrangement links TRBV18 to TRBJ1-3; D is possibly TRBD1 (6 bases). Trimming left V 4 bases short and J 0 bases short, with 13 bases between. CDR1 and CDR2 (germline): KGHSH, LQKENI. The CDR3 has 16 amino acids. The CDR3 is CASSLNGQLSGNTIYF. In DNA form, the CDR3 reads TGTGCCAGCTCACTCAACGGACAGCTCTCTGGAAACACCATATATTTT. The whole variable domain, remainder taken from reference TRBV18 and TRBJ1-3, is NAGVMQNPRHLVRRRGQEARLRCSPMKGHSHVYWYRQLPEEGLKFMVYLQKENIIDESGMPKERFSAEFPKEGPSILRIQQVVRGDSAAYFCASSLNGQLSGNTIYFGEGSWLTVV.

CDR3 DNA sequence: TGCGCCAGCAGCTATGGAGAGGTCGATGGCTACACCTTC. It is translated as CASSYGEVDGYTF. The rearrangement links TRBV5-1 to TRBJ1-2; no definite D call. The CDR3 is made up of 13 amino acids. Trimming shortened V by 3 bases and J by 6 bases, and 12 bases separated the two germline ends. Per germline, CDR1 SGHRS and CDR2 YFSETQ.

J is TRBJ1-1 and V is TRBV6-5, with D unresolved. CDR1 is MNHEY, CDR2 SVGAGI, per germline. The V and J ends lost 3 bases and 12 bases respectively, with 23 bases between them. This CDR3 spans 15 amino acids. The CDR3 nucleotides read TGTGCCAGCAGTTATGGAGCGTCCACCGCCCCCTCTCCTTTCTTT. Translated: CASSYGASTAPSPFF.

This clone was counted once. The chain is built from TRBV6-5 and TRBJ1-4; a possible D gene is TRBD1 (6 bases). Per the germline V gene, CDR1 is MNHEY and CDR2 is SVGAGI. V was cut by 5 bases and J by 12 bases, with 16 bases left in between. CDR3 size: 13 residues. The CDR3 nucleotides read TGTGCCAGCAGTCTCGGGGGGAAGGGGGAACTGTTTTTT. Its protein is CASSLGGKGELFF.

This chain uses TRBV5-6 with TRBJ2-3; TRBD1 agrees at 12 bases. The CDR3 sequence is 16 residues long. Trimming removed 1 base from V and 7 bases from J; junction bases left unmatched: 7. CDR1 is SGHDT and CDR2 is YYEEEE in the germline V gene. Here the CDR3 reads CASSLSGTGGGYTQYF. CDR3 DNA sequence: TGTGCCAGCAGCTTGTCCGGGACAGGGGGCGGATATACGCAGTATTTT.

The chain joins TRBV19 to TRBJ2-5; 8 nucleotides line up with TRBD1. V was pared by 0 bases and J by 7 bases, with 4 bases of the junction left unmatched. This CDR3 spans 14 amino acids. Germline V CDR1 and CDR2: LNHDA, SQIVND (reference sequence). The CDR3 sequence: CASSIEGTGGTQYF. The CDR3, as DNA: TGTGCCAGTAGTATAGAAGGGACAGGAGGGACCCAGTACTTC.

CDR3 sequence: CASSLGTTDTQYF. CDR3 bases: TGTGCCAGCAGCCTCGGGACAACAGATACGCAGTATTTT. The V and J genes are TRBV3-1 (or the pseudogene TRBV3-2) and TRBJ2-3, with TRBD1 as a possible D gene (6 bases). CDR3 length: 13 amino acids. CDR1 is LGHDT and CDR2 is YNNKEL in the germline V gene (reference sequence). The V end was cut by 4 bases, the J end by 3 bases, with 8 bases between.

The chain employs TRBV18 and TRBJ2-3; 9 positions agree with TRBD1. V lost 2 bases to trimming and J lost 8 bases; unmatched junction nucleotides: 11. Germline CDR1 is KGHSH and CDR2 is LQKENI. The CDR3 consists of 16 residues. The CDR3: CASSPGIPGQGATQYF. The DNA of the CDR3 is TGTGCCAGCTCACCAGGTATCCCGGGACAGGGAGCTACGCAGTATTTT. Complete variable domain (other parts from reference TRBV18 and TRBJ2-3): NAGVMQNPRHLVRRRGQEARLRCSPMKGHSHVYWYRQLPEEGLKFMVYLQKENIIDESGMPKERFSAEFPKEGPSILRIQQVVRGDSAAYFCASSPGIPGQGATQYFGPGTRLTVL.

V and J are TRBV30 and TRBJ2-1, with TRBD2 matching over 9 bases. Germline CDR1 is GTSNPN and CDR2 is SVGIG (reference sequence). The CDR3 consists of 15 residues. The V segment lost 2 bases and the J segment 6 bases; nucleotides outside the gene matches: 8. The CDR3 sequence is CAWSPPSGNRNEQFF. The CDR3 DNA follows: TGTGCCTGGAGTCCTCCTAGCGGGAATCGCAATGAGCAGTTCTTC.